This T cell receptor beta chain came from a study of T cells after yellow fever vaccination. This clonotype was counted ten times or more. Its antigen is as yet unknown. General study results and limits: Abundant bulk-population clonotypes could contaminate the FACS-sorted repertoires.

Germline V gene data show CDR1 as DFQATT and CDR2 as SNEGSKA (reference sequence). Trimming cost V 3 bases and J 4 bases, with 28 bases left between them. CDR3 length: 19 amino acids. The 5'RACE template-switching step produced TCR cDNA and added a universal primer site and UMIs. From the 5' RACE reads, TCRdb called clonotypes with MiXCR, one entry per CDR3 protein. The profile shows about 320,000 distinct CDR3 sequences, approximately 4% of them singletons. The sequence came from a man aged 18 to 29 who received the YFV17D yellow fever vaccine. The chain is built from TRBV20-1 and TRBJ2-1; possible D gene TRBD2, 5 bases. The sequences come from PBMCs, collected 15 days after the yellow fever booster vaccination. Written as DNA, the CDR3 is TGCAGTGCTAGCCGCGCGGGCATTGTGGGCCCCCTATCTTACAATGAGCAGTTCTTC. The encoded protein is CSASRAGIVGPLSYNEQFF.